This T cell receptor beta chain was sequenced for a study of T-cell memory formation after mild COVID-19. Study-wide context: Most TCR clusters belonged to a single donor. Study-level results: A subset of responding clones appeared in pre-infection memory, suggesting cross-reactive memory joined. Contracting CD4+ clones lay largely in CM and EM, with CD8+ ones residing in EMRA.

For this clonotype: Its antigen is unknown.

The 5'RACE method, run with constant-segment primers, produced TCR alpha and TCR beta cDNA libraries (carrying sample barcodes and UMIs). TCRdb passed the 5' RACE reads through MiXCR, listing each CDR3 protein once. The table has more than 250,000 distinct CDR3 sequences, roughly 17% seen once; the top ten hold 23%. Losses at the gene ends were 5 bases for V and 0 bases for J; bases not matched to a gene: 5. CDR3 size: 16 residues. CDR1 is SGHTA and CDR2 is FQGNSA in the germline V gene. What was sequenced was PBMCs or a T cell subset sorted from them (not recorded which). The chain uses TRBV7-2 and TRBJ2-3; 10 positions match TRBD1. The source is a man between 18 and 29 years old who had mild COVID-19 (a few samples of this study predate the infection). Cell type and time point are not known. In nucleotides, the CDR3 is TGTGCCAGCAGCCCCGGGACAGGGGAAAGCACAGATACGCAGTATTTT. It is translated as CASSPGTGESTDTQYF.